This passage covers 30 T cell receptor beta chains from one sample sequenced in a study of T cell responses to AZD1222 COVID-19 vaccine. Data came from immunoSEQ multiplex PCR; TCRdb stores just in-frame clones and leaves some out. The data contain about 120,000 clones, just over 90% of them singletons. The source was peripheral blood, collected on day 0 of AZD1222 vaccination. The receptors stem from an adult in good health.

V and J are TRBV3-1 (or the pseudogene TRBV3-2) and TRBJ1-2; possibly TRBD1 for D (6 bases). The V gene lost 3 bases and the J gene lost 7 bases, with 15 bases spanning the gap. Germline-derived CDR1 and CDR2 are LGHDT and YNNKEL (reference sequence). The CDR3 is 14 amino acids. CDR3 loop: CASSHLGGAGGYTF. The CDR3 bases are TGTGCCAGCAGCCACCTGGGGGGGGCAGGTGGCTACACCTTC.

This clone has a single count. The junction departs from the called germline gene at one end, perhaps through a read error. The V call is TRBV7-7, the J call TRBJ2-5, with D tentatively TRBD2 (6 bases). Germline V lookup: CDR1 SSHAT, CDR2 FNYEAQ (reference sequence). The CDR3 spans 15 residues. The CDR3 DNA is TGTGCTAGCAGCTTAGCGGCCGTCGGAGGAGAGACCCAGTACTTC. Protein product: CASSLAAVGGETQYF.

V and J are TRBV6-5 and TRBJ2-5, with D hard to call. CDR1 MNHEY and CDR2 SVGAGI come from the germline V gene. The V and J ends lost 3 bases and 1 base respectively, with 6 bases between them. The CDR3 has 13 amino acids. CDR3 amino acids: CASSYNPQETQYF. The CDR3 region has the DNA TGTGCCAGCAGTTATAACCCCCAAGAGACCCAGTACTTC.

This chain joins TRBV29-1 and TRBJ2-5, with a weak D call TRBD2 (5 bases). Germline CDR1 and CDR2: SQVTM and ANQGSEA. V lost 5 bases, J lost 4 bases, and 11 bases lay in between. The CDR3 extends over 12 amino acids. Here the CDR3 reads CSVLSGLETQYF. CDR3 DNA: TGCAGCGTTTTAAGCGGACTAGAGACCCAGTACTTC.

This sequence joins TRBV29-1 and TRBJ1-3; D unresolved. The V end was cut by 0 bases, the J end by 5 bases, with 5 bases between. This CDR3 spans 12 amino acids. Germline-derived CDR1 and CDR2 are SQVTM and ANQGSEA. This chain's CDR3 is CSVEDLRNTIYF. CDR3 nucleotide sequence: TGCAGCGTTGAAGATCTCCGAAACACCATATATTTT. The variable domain in full, completed from reference TRBV29-1 and TRBJ1-3, reads SAVISQKPSRDICQRGTSLTIQCQVDSQVTMMFWYRQQPGQSLTLIATANQGSEATYESGFVIDKFPISRPNLTFSTLTVSNMSPEDSSIYLCSVEDLRNTIYFGEGSWLTVV.

The chain joins TRBV5-1 to TRBJ1-1, with a weak D call TRBD1 (5 bases). V lost 2 bases and J 4 bases, leaving 9 bases between the germline ends. CDR1 is SGHRS, CDR2 YFSETQ, per germline. The CDR3 runs 13 residues. Here the CDR3 DNA reads TGCGCCAGCAGCTTAATAGGGGCCACTGAAGCTTTCTTT. Encoded protein: CASSLIGATEAFF.

The chain is built from TRBV5-1 and TRBJ2-7; D may be TRBD1 (6 bases). The germline gives CDR1 SGHRS, CDR2 YFSETQ. There are 14 residues in the CDR3. V gave up 4 bases and J gave up 0 bases, with 11 bases separating them. The CDR3: CASSAIQGSYEQYF. In DNA form, the CDR3 reads TGCGCCAGCAGCGCGATACAGGGCTCCTACGAGCAGTACTTC. The full variable domain, rest sourced from reference TRBV5-1 and TRBJ2-7, is KAGVTQTPRYLIKTRGQQVTLSCSPISGHRSVSWYQQTPGQGLQFLFEYFSETQRNKGNFPGRFSGRQFSNSRSEMNVSTLELGDSALYLCASSAIQGSYEQYFGPGTRLTVT.

The V gene is TRBV28, the J gene TRBJ1-3, with unresolved D. Germline V lookup: CDR1 MDHEN, CDR2 SYDVKM. Deletions cut 3 bases from V and 3 bases from J, with 9 bases between. This CDR3 is 14 amino acids long. CDR3 DNA sequence: TGTGCCAGCAGTTTTCGGGGAAGTGGAAACACCATATATTTT. This sequence encodes CASSFRGSGNTIYF. The whole variable domain, filled in from reference TRBV28 and TRBJ1-3, reads DVKVTQSSRYLVKRTGEKVFLECVQDMDHENMFWYRQDPGLGLRLIYFSYDVKMKEKGDIPEGYSVSREKKERFSLILESASTNQTSMYLCASSFRGSGNTIYFGEGSWLTVV.

The V and J genes are TRBV28 and TRBJ1-6, with D maybe TRBD1 (5 bases). V lost 6 bases, J lost 2 bases, and 17 bases lay in between. CDR1 is MDHEN and CDR2 is SYDVKM in the germline V gene. The CDR3 covers 17 residues. The CDR3 reads CASSLIRESAYNSPLHF. Here the CDR3 DNA reads TGTGCCAGCAGCCTAATCAGGGAGAGTGCCTATAATTCACCCCTCCACTTT.

Written as DNA, the CDR3 is TGCGCCAGCAGCCAAGACGGGATGGGGCTCAGAAACACCGGGGAGCTGTTTTTT. It translates to CASSQDGMGLRNTGELFF. The rearrangement links TRBV4-3 to TRBJ2-2; the D gene could be TRBD1 or TRBD2 (5 bases each). Germline loops: CDR1 LGHNA, CDR2 YSLEER. There are 18 residues in the CDR3. V was cut by 0 bases and J by 2 bases, with 16 bases left in between.

The CDR3 loop is CASSYPTDSHGYTF. The CDR3 DNA sequence: TGTGCCAGCAGTTACCCGACGGACTCACACGGCTACACCTTC. The chain is built from TRBV6-5 and TRBJ1-2; D gene uncertain. Looked up from germline, CDR1 is MNHEY and CDR2 is SVGAGI. The CDR3 runs 14 residues. The germline V and J ends were trimmed by 2 bases and 8 bases, with 15 bases remaining between them.

The J gene is TRBJ2-7, the V gene TRBV9; D may be TRBD2 (6 bases). CDR1 is SGDLS, CDR2 YYNGEE, per germline. The CDR3 loop spans 15 amino acids. V was trimmed by 0 bases and J by 5 bases, leaving 15 bases between them. The CDR3 DNA reads as TGTGCCAGCAGCGTAGACGGCTATCCGGGAGACGAGCAGTACTTC. It specifies CASSVDGYPGDEQYF.

The V and J genes are TRBV7-3 and TRBJ2-1, with D unclear. Germline V gives CDR1 SGHTA, CDR2 FQGTGA. The CDR3 has 15 amino acids. Trimming pared 5 bases from V and 1 base from J, leaving 12 bases between. The CDR3 protein is CASSRHARSYNEQFF. The CDR3 bases are TGTGCCAGCAGCCGTCACGCGCGATCCTACAATGAGCAGTTCTTC.

The V and J genes are TRBV5-8 and TRBJ2-5; 10 bases match TRBD2. The germline V gene has CDR1 SGHTS and CDR2 YDEGEE. V lost 1 base and J lost 2; bases outside the gene matches: 5. The CDR3 has 16 amino acids. The CDR3 here is CASSLFVSGGQETQYF. As DNA, the CDR3 is TGTGCCAGCAGCTTGTTTGTTAGCGGGGGGCAAGAGACCCAGTACTTC.

This sequence joins TRBV3-1 (or the pseudogene TRBV3-2) and TRBJ1-4, with 7 bases aligning to TRBD1. Germline loops: CDR1 LGHDT, CDR2 YNNKEL (reference sequence). The CDR3 totals 15 residues. Unmatched junction bases numbered 14, after V lost 8 bases and J lost 8 bases. CDR3 loop: CASLDRRKGREKLFF. The CDR3 region has the DNA TGTGCCAGCCTGGACAGGAGAAAAGGTCGGGAAAAACTGTTTTTT.

This sequence joins TRBV24-1 and TRBJ1-5; 8 bases align to TRBD1. Per germline, CDR1 KGHDR and CDR2 SFDVKD. V lost 4 bases to trimming and J lost 1 base; unmatched junction nucleotides: 5. The CDR3 loop spans 16 amino acids. The CDR3 coding sequence is TGTGCCACCAGTGACCCTCGGACAGGGAGCAATCAGCCCCAGCATTTT. Amino acid sequence: CATSDPRTGSNQPQHF.

This clone has more than one count but fewer than ten. The chain employs TRBV7-2 and TRBJ2-7; TRBD2 aligns across 9 bases. This CDR3 comprises 15 residues. The V gene end was trimmed by 5 bases and the J gene end by 0 bases; junction bases not matched to a gene: 5. Germline V gene sequence: CDR1 SGHTA, CDR2 FQGNSA. CDR3 in DNA: TGTGCCAGCAGCGCGCGGGGGGGCGGCTCCTACGAGCAGTACTTC. Encoded protein: CASSARGGGSYEQYF.

The chain couples TRBV4-3 to TRBJ1-5, with 7 bases aligning to TRBD1. The V gene end was trimmed by 0 bases and the J gene end by 6 bases; junction bases not matched to a gene: 5. The CDR3 loop spans 15 amino acids. Germline V lookup: CDR1 LGHNA, CDR2 YSLEER. In DNA, the CDR3 is TGCGCCAGCAGCCAAGACAGGGGGGTGGGTCAGCCCCAGCATTTT. Its translation: CASSQDRGVGQPQHF.

This clone was seen only a few times. The rearrangement uses TRBV4-2 and TRBJ2-6, with TRBD1 matching 7 bases. Germline V gene lookup returns CDR1 LGHNA and CDR2 YNFKEQ. Trimming at V came to 4 bases and at J to 1 base, leaving 1 base not matched to a gene. The CDR3 totals 15 residues. In DNA form, the CDR3 reads TGTGCCAGCAGCCTGGGACAGTCTGGGGCCAACGTCCTGACTTTC. Encoded protein: CASSLGQSGANVLTF.

V gene TRBV2 combines with J gene TRBJ2-7; 9 bases match TRBD2. The CDR3 is made up of 15 amino acids. Germline values: CDR1 SNHLY, CDR2 FYNNEI. Trimming took 3 bases from V and 0 from J; bases not matched to a gene: 3. In DNA form, the CDR3 reads TGTGCCAGCAGTGAGGCTAGCGGGAACTCCTACGAGCAGTACTTC. Its translation is CASSEASGNSYEQYF.

The gene calls are TRBV5-4 and TRBJ1-6; D may be TRBD1 (5 bases). The germline gives CDR1 SGHNT, CDR2 YYREEE (reference sequence). The CDR3 spans 15 residues. V was pared by 0 bases and J by 8 bases, with 12 bases between. CDR3 loop: CASSLVAGLDSPLHF. DNA of the CDR3: TGTGCCAGCAGCTTGGTTGCAGGGTTAGATTCACCCCTCCACTTT.

The chain couples TRBV7-2 to TRBJ1-5, with D perhaps TRBD1 (6 bases). This CDR3 contains 13 residues. Germline CDR1 is SGHTA and CDR2 is FQGNSA. Trimming shortened V by 5 bases and J by 8 bases, and 13 bases separated the two germline ends. CDR3: CASSVTGLEPQHF. In nucleotides, the CDR3 is TGTGCCAGCAGCGTTACAGGGTTGGAGCCCCAGCATTTT.

This clone has only one observation. This rearrangement joins TRBV7-2 to TRBJ2-2; 15 bases align to TRBD2. The V segment lost 1 base and the J segment 6 bases; nucleotides outside the gene matches: 0. Germline assignment: CDR1 SGHTA and CDR2 FQGNSA. The CDR3 length is 16 residues. The CDR3 DNA sequence: TGTGCCAGCAGCTTAGGGACTAGCGGGGGGGCCGGGGAGCTGTTTTTT. It translates to CASSLGTSGGAGELFF.

CDR3: CATKGYRGGEKLFF. The CDR3 DNA sequence: TGTGCCACCAAAGGCTACAGGGGAGGGGAAAAACTGTTTTTT. V and J are TRBV28 and TRBJ1-4; TRBD1 agrees at 7 bases. Germline loops: CDR1 MDHEN, CDR2 SYDVKM. The ends lost 10 bases at V and 8 bases at J; junction bases unmatched: 13. The CDR3 extends over 14 amino acids.

The rearrangement links TRBV7-2 to TRBJ1-6; 7 bases are a match to TRBD1. Per germline, CDR1 SGHTA and CDR2 FQGNSA. V lost 3 bases and J lost 7; bases outside the gene matches: 6. The CDR3 has 15 residues. The CDR3 loop is CASSFTTGVNSPLHF. The CDR3 coding sequence is TGTGCCAGCAGCTTTACCACAGGGGTGAATTCACCCCTCCACTTT.

The rearrangement uses TRBV7-8 and TRBJ2-7; a possible D gene is TRBD2 (5 bases). Per germline, CDR1 SGHVS and CDR2 FQNEAQ. The CDR3 contains 17 residues. V was cut by 5 bases and J by 2 bases, with 22 bases left in between. Here the CDR3 DNA reads TGTGCCAGCAGCGGAGGACGAGTGACGGCAGTTGCCTACGAGCAGTACTTC. Protein: CASSGGRVTAVAYEQYF.

V gene TRBV5-1 combines with J gene TRBJ2-6; 7 bases map to TRBD1. The CDR3 sequence is 19 residues long. Germline assignment: CDR1 SGHRS and CDR2 YFSETQ. J lost 0 bases, V lost 7 bases, and 16 bases had no gene match. The CDR3 DNA reads as TGCGCCAGCCGGGGCGTAGGGGGCAGCCACATCTCTGGGGCCAACGTCCTGACTTTC. It encodes CASRGVGGSHISGANVLTF.

The chain links TRBV19 to TRBJ1-4; D is possibly TRBD1 (5 bases). Trimming stripped 0 bases from V and 3 bases from J, with 8 bases between. The CDR3 is 15 residues long. CDR1 is LNHDA, CDR2 SQIVND, per germline (reference sequence). The CDR3 reads CASSIDWGSNEKLFF. The CDR3 DNA follows: TGTGCCAGTAGTATAGATTGGGGGTCTAATGAAAAACTGTTTTTT.

The V call is TRBV4-3, the J call TRBJ1-6, with 7 bases lining up with TRBD1. CDR1 is LGHNA and CDR2 is YSLEER in the germline V gene. The CDR3 sequence is 16 residues long. V lost 2 bases and J lost 6; bases outside the gene matches: 7. The CDR3 sequence: CASSQSGQATNSPLHF. The CDR3 bases are TGCGCCAGCAGCCAATCAGGACAGGCTACTAATTCACCCCTCCACTTT.

The chain couples TRBV19 to TRBJ1-6; TRBD1 matches at 7 bases. V was pared by 7 bases and J by 5 bases, with 8 bases of the junction left unmatched. This CDR3 has 15 residues. Per the germline V gene, CDR1 is LNHDA and CDR2 is SQIVND (reference sequence). The CDR3 is CASTEGGQNNSPLHF. Here the CDR3 DNA reads TGTGCCAGTACCGAGGGGGGACAGAATAATTCACCCCTCCACTTT.